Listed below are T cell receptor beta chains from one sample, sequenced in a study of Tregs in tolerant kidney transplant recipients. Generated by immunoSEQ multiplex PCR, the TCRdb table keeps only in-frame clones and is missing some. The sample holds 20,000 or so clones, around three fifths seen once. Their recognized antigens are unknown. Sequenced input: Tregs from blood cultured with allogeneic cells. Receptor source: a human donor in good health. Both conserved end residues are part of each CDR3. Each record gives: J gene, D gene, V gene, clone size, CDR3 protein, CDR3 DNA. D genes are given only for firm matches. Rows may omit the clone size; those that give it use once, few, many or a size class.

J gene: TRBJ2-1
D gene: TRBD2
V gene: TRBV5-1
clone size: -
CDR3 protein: CASSELAGGGEQFF
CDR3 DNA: TGCGCCAGCAGCGAACTAGCGGGAGGGGGTGAGCAGTTCTTC

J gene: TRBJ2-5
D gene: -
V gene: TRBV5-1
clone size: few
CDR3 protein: CASSLLSGRTQETQYF
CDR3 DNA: TGCGCCAGCAGCTTGTTAAGCGGACGGACCCAAGAGACCCAGTACTTC

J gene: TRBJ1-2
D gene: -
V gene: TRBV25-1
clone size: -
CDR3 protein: CASRKGNTF
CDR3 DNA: TGTGCCAGCAGAAAGGGAAACACCTTC

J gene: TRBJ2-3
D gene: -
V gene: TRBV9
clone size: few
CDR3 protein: CASSLGRRTDTQYF
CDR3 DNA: TGTGCCAGCAGCTTAGGACGGCGCACAGATACGCAGTATTTT

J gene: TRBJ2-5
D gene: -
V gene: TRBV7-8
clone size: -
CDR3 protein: CASSFGETQYF
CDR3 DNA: TGTGCCAGCAGCTTCGGGGAGACCCAGTACTTC

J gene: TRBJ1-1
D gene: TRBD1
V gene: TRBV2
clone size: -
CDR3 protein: CASSLRQGFNTEAFF
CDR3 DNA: TGTGCCAGCAGCCTAAGACAGGGTTTTAACACTGAAGCTTTCTTT

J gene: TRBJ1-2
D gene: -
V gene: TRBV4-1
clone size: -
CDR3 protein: CASSQEAGQPGYTF
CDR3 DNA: TGCGCCAGCAGCCAAGAGGCCGGTCAACCTGGCTACACCTTC

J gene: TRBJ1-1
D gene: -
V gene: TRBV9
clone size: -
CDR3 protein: CASSVLRANGRTEAFF
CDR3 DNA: TGTGCCAGCAGCGTACTCAGGGCCAACGGGAGGACTGAAGCTTTCTTT

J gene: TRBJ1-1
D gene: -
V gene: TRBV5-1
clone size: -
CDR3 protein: CASSLGFDRNTEAFF
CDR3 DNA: TGCGCCAGCAGCCTTGGGTTCGACAGGAACACTGAAGCTTTCTTT

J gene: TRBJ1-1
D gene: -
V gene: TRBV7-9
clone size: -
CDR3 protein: CAIPPAEGGTEAFF
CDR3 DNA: TGTGCCATCCCGCCAGCGGAGGGCGGCACTGAAGCTTTCTTT

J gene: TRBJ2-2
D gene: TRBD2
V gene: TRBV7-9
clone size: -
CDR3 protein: CASSPAGTSGGPNTGELFF
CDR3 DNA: TGTGCCAGCAGCCCAGCCGGGACTAGCGGGGGCCCGAACACCGGGGAGCTGTTTTTT

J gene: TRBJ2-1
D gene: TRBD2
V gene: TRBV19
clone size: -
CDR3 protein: CASSFTGLAGYREQFF
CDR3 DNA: TGTGCCAGTAGTTTTACCGGACTAGCGGGTTATCGTGAGCAGTTCTTC

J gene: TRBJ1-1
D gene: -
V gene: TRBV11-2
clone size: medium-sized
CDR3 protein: CASSTPGQPNTEAFF
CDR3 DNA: TGTGCCAGCAGCACTCCGGGACAACCGAACACTGAAGCTTTCTTT

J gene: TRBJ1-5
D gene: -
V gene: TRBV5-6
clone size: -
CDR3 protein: CASSYMFGGMSNQPQHF
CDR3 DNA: TGTGCCAGCAGCTACATGTTTGGGGGGATGAGCAATCAGCCCCAGCATTTT

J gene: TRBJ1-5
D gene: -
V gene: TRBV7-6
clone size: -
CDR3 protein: CASSLGGRANQPQHF
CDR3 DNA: TGTGCCAGCAGCTTAGGGGGGAGGGCCAATCAGCCCCAGCATTTT

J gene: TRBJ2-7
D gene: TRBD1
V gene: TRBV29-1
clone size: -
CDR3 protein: CSVGDRSYEQYF
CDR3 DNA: TGCAGCGTTGGGGACAGGTCCTACGAGCAGTACTTC

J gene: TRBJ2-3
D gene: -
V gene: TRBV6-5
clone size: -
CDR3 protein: CASSYSPSSTDTQYF
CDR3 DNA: TGTGCCAGCAGTTACTCGCCGAGTAGCACAGATACGCAGTATTTT

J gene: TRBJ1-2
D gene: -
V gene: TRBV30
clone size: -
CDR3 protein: CAWSGSYNYGYTF
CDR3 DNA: TGTGCCTGGAGTGGGAGCTATAACTATGGCTACACCTTC

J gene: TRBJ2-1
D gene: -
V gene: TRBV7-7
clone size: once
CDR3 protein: CASSLGRGSYNEQFF
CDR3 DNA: TGTGCTAGCAGCTTAGGCAGGGGCTCCTACAATGAGCAGTTCTTC

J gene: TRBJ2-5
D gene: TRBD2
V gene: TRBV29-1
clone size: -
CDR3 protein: CSVREAQETQYF
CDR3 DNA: TGCAGCGTACGGGAGGCGCAAGAGACCCAGTACTTC

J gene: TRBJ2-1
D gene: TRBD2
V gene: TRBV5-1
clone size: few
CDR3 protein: CASSLLLAGGLSYNEQFF
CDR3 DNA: TGCGCCAGCAGCTTGCTGCTAGCGGGGGGGCTTTCCTACAATGAGCAGTTCTTC

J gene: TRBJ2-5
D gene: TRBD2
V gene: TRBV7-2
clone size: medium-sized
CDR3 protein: CASSLSLAGGYQETQYF
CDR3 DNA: TGTGCCAGCAGCTTAAGTCTAGCGGGGGGGTACCAAGAGACCCAGTACTTC

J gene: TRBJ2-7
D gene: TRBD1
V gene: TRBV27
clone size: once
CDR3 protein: CASSFLQGLRPEQYF
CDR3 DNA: TGTGCCAGCAGTTTCCTACAGGGGTTGAGACCCGAGCAGTACTTC

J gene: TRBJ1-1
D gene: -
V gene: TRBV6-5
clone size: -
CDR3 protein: CASSYGGPWNTEAFF
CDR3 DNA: TGTGCCAGCAGTTACGGTGGTCCTTGGAACACTGAAGCTTTCTTT

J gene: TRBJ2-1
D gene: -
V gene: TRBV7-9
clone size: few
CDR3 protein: CASSLDLYNEQFF
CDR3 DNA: TGTGCCAGCAGCTTGGATCTGTACAATGAGCAGTTCTTC

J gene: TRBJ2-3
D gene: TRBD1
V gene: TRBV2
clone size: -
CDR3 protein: CASTLDRGRTDTQYF
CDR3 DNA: TGTGCCAGCACCCTGGACAGGGGGCGCACAGATACGCAGTATTTT

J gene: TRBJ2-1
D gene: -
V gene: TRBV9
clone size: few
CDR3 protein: CASSVGTERSYNEQFF
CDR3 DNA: TGTGCCAGCAGCGTAGGGACAGAGCGCTCCTACAATGAGCAGTTCTTC

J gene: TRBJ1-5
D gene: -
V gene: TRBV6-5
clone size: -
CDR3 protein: CASGQLDQPQHF
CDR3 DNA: TGTGCCAGCGGACAGCTTGATCAGCCCCAGCATTTT